The clone carrying this T cell receptor (beta chain) was counted once. Its antigen remains unknown. Generated by immunoSEQ multiplex PCR, the TCRdb table keeps only in-frame clones and is missing some. The data contain 95,000 to 150,000 clones, over 80% of them singletons. This sample was included in a study of T cell responses to AZD1222 COVID-19 vaccine. Study observations and caveats: Baseline serology detected seropositivity in only a handful of AZD1222 recipients. Among the donors, most were white British and more were female, and clonal diversity was possibly underestimated. Spike-specific TCR depth and breadth grew after two AZD1222 doses.

CDR1 is MGHRA and CDR2 is YSYEKL in the germline V gene. This CDR3 contains 15 residues. Trimming at V came to 6 bases and at J to 5 bases, leaving 3 bases not matched to a gene. The rearrangement uses TRBV4-1 and TRBJ2-1; 14 nucleotides line up with TRBD2. The specimen was peripheral blood, collected on day 0 of AZD1222 vaccination. This TCR came from an adult in good health. The CDR3 sequence: CASRSGLAGDNEQFF. The CDR3, as DNA: TGCGCCAGCAGGTCGGGACTAGCGGGGGACAATGAGCAGTTCTTC.